The table lists the clone carrying this T cell receptor beta chain with a count of one. The sample comes from a study of cytomegalovirus exposure and HLA in healthy donors. Primers included in the PCR were 60 Vbeta and 13 Jbeta primers. Measured with immunoSEQ multiplex PCR; TCRdb has only the in-frame clones, and not every one. The table records some 180,000 clones, more than 70% of them present only once. CDR3 length equals 13 residues. Germline V CDR1 and CDR2: SNHLY, FYNNEI. Trimming took off 5 bases at V and 7 bases at J, with 9 bases between the two ends. This TCR was recovered from a man aged 35 to 55 in good health and CMV-seropositive. Sequencing input: PBMCs. The rearrangement uses TRBV2 and TRBJ1-6; D uncertain. In DNA form, the CDR3 reads TGTGCCAGCAGTTCGGGGTTGAATTCACCCCTCCACTTT. Amino acid sequence: CASSSGLNSPLHF. The full variable domain, completed using reference TRBV2 and TRBJ1-6, is EPEVTQTPSHQVTQMGQEVILRCVPISNHLYFYWYRQILGQKVEFLVSFYNNEISEKSEIFDDQFSVERPDGSNFTLKIRSTKLEDSAMYFCASSSGLNSPLHFGNGTRLTVT.